These 8 T cell receptor beta chains originate from one sample sequenced in a study of vaccination effects on CD4 cells after COVID-19. These receptors are not linked to any known antigen. Sequencing was performed with immunoSEQ multiplex PCR; in TCRdb, only in-frame clones are kept and a portion is missing. Here the sample spans around 68,000 clones, about 80% being singletons. In the ViraFEST assay, antigen-specific CD4+ clonotypes were identified by expansion after peptide-pool stimulation. Isolating CD4+ T cells followed more than 9 days of culture. Previously uninfected by SARS-CoV-2, the vaccine recipients also showed negative nucleocapsid antibodies. Sequences were derived from CD4+ T cells from PBMCs cultured with SARS-CoV-2 spike peptides, sampled before COVID-19 vaccination. The receptors come from a human donor who received a COVID-19 vaccine.

The chain has TRBV3-1 (or the pseudogene TRBV3-2) and TRBJ1-4; weak D call: TRBD1 (5 bases). The CDR3 extends over 14 amino acids. Trimming cost V 1 base and J 7 bases, with 10 bases left between them. Per the germline V gene, CDR1 is LGHDT and CDR2 is YNNKEL (reference sequence). The CDR3: CASSQVPGPEKLFF. In DNA, the CDR3 is TGTGCCAGCAGCCAAGTGCCGGGGCCTGAAAAACTGTTTTTT.

This clone occurred a few times. The chain employs TRBV29-1 and TRBJ1-2, with D possibly being TRBD1 (5 bases). Germline loops: CDR1 SQVTM, CDR2 ANQGSEA. The CDR3 length is 14 residues. Deletions cut 6 bases from V and 7 bases from J, with 21 bases between. DNA for the CDR3: TGCAGCGTCCCTCCCCAGGGCGGGGGTGGTGGCTACACCTTC. This encodes CSVPPQGGGGGYTF.

The rearrangement joins TRBV7-3 to TRBJ1-4, with TRBD1 matching over 10 bases. CDR3 length: 13 amino acids. The V and J ends lost 5 bases and 11 bases, in that order; junction bases with no gene match: 5. Germline V gene data show CDR1 as SGHTA and CDR2 as FQGTGA. The CDR3 is CASSQTGGGKLFF. CDR3 bases: TGTGCCAGCAGCCAGACAGGGGGCGGGAAACTGTTTTTT.

The CDR3 sequence is CASSTDGVNYGYTF. In DNA form, the CDR3 reads TGCGCCAGCAGCACGGACGGGGTTAACTATGGCTACACCTTC. The chain links TRBV5-1 to TRBJ1-2; D uncertain. Germline CDR1 SGHRS, CDR2 YFSETQ. This CDR3 region has 14 residues. With 4 bases removed from V and 1 base from J, the gap between germline ends came to 11 bases.

The rearrangement links TRBV24-1 to TRBJ2-2, with D tentatively TRBD1 (7 bases). This CDR3 is built from 16 residues. CDR1 and CDR2 (germline): KGHDR, SFDVKD. V was cut by 3 bases and J by 4 bases, with 14 bases left in between. CDR3 in DNA: TGTGCCACCAGTGATCCTAGCCAGGGGGGCACCGGGGAGCTGTTTTTT. This encodes CATSDPSQGGTGELFF.

The CDR3 is CATTRALSEKLFF. Written as DNA, the CDR3 is TGTGCCACCACCCGGGCTCTGTCTGAAAAACTGTTTTTT. The genes are TRBV15 and TRBJ1-4; the D is unclear. From germline, CDR1 is LNHNV and CDR2 YYDKDF (reference sequence). Trimming left V 7 bases short and J 7 bases short, with 13 bases between. CDR3 length equals 13 residues.

This chain uses TRBV19 with TRBJ1-5; tentatively, D is TRBD1 (6 bases). The CDR3 has 13 amino acids. Trimming removed 10 bases from V and 7 bases from J, with 17 bases in between. Germline CDR1 reads LNHDA; CDR2 reads SQIVND (reference sequence). CDR3 sequence reads: CATATGFRQPQHF. The CDR3 bases are TGTGCCACCGCAACAGGGTTCCGACAGCCCCAGCATTTT.

The chain links TRBV15 to TRBJ1-2; possible D gene TRBD1, 6 bases. The V gene lost 6 bases and the J gene lost 3 bases, with 17 bases spanning the gap. This CDR3 spans 15 amino acids. Germline V gene lookup returns CDR1 LNHNV and CDR2 YYDKDF (reference sequence). As DNA, the CDR3 is TGTGCCACCAGTCATACGGACAGAGTTTACTATGGCTACACCTTC. Residues: CATSHTDRVYYGYTF.